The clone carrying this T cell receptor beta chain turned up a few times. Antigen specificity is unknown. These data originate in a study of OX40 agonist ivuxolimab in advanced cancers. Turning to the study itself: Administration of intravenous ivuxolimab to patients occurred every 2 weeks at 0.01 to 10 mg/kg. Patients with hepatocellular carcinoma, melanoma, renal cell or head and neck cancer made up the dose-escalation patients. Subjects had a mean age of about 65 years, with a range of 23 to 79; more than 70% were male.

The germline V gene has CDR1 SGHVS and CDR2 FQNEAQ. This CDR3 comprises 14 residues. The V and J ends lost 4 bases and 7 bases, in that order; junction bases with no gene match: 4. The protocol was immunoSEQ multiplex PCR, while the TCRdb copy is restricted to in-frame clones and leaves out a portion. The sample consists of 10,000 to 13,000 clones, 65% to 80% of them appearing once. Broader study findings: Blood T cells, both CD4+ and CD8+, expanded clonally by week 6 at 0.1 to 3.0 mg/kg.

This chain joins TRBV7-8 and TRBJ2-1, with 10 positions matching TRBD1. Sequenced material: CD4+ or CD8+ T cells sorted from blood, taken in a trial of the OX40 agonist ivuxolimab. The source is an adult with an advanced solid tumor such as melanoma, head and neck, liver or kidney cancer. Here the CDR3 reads CASSYDRGRNEQFF. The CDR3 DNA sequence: TGTGCCAGCAGCTATGACAGGGGGCGGAATGAGCAGTTCTTC.